This T cell receptor beta chain was recovered during a study of cytomegalovirus exposure and HLA in healthy donors. Study information: In an earlier analysis, 95 million to 140 million unique TCR beta sequences were found from 200 million or so T cells.

Use of 60 Vbeta and 13 Jbeta primers characterized the PCR. Method: immunoSEQ multiplex PCR; TCRdb's copy keeps in-frame clones and lacks some. The sample records roughly 160,000 clones, roughly 84% being singletons. As regards this clone: Antigen: not known.

The CDR3 runs 13 residues. V was cut by 5 bases and J by 7 bases, with 13 bases left in between. From germline, CDR1 is SGHDT and CDR2 YYEEEE. The study, taken as a whole, reports: In a later analysis, HLA-C alleles had the fewest associated TCRs, DRB1 alleles the most.

The V call is TRBV5-6, the J call TRBJ2-1, with D perhaps matching TRBD1 (6 bases). This TCR was sampled from a man between 25 and 39 years old in good health and CMV-seronegative. Sequenced material: PBMCs. The DNA of the CDR3 is TGTGCCAGCAGAGTACAGGGACGGAATGAGCAGTTCTTC. Translated, it gives CASRVQGRNEQFF.